The 15 T cell receptor beta chains presented below share a single source sample, sequenced in a study of shared clonotypes between healthy human individuals. Only in-frame clones appear in the TCRdb table, and some are missing; sequencing was by immunoSEQ multiplex PCR. This sample yields 2 million to 2.5 million clones, of which 80% to 95% are seen a single time; 0.36% belongs to the top ten. Sequencing was carried out using naive CD4+ T cells from PBMCs. Stated subset: CD45RA+ positively selected. All receptors derive from a young man in good health. Some clones in this sample may be carry-over from other donors' samples.

This rearrangement joins TRBV5-1 to TRBJ2-1; unclear D gene. This CDR3 region has 15 residues. Germline-derived CDR1 and CDR2 are SGHRS and YFSETQ. V gave up 0 bases and J gave up 1 base, with 8 bases separating them. The CDR3 reads CASSLEDFSYNEQFF. The CDR3 DNA is TGCGCCAGCAGCTTGGAAGACTTTTCCTACAATGAGCAGTTCTTC.

This chain uses TRBV10-1 with TRBJ2-1; 9 nucleotides match TRBD2. CDR1 is WNHNN and CDR2 is SYGVQD in the germline V gene (reference sequence). CDR3 length: 13 amino acids. V trimming: 8 bases; J trimming: 2 bases; junction bases outside the gene matches: 1. CDR3 region: CASASGAYNEQFF. In DNA, the CDR3 is TGCGCCAGCGCTAGCGGGGCCTACAATGAGCAGTTCTTC.

V and J are TRBV19 and TRBJ1-5, with D possibly TRBD1 on 6 matching bases. Germline V gene data show CDR1 as LNHDA and CDR2 as SQIVND (reference sequence). This CDR3 contains 14 residues. V gave up 5 bases and J gave up 6 bases, with 14 bases separating them. CDR3 in DNA: TGTGCCAGTAGTCCACCGGGACATAGTCAGCCCCAGCATTTT. Its translation: CASSPPGHSQPQHF.

The rearrangement joins TRBV5-1 to TRBJ1-2, with D perhaps TRBD1 (5 bases). Germline-derived CDR1 and CDR2 are SGHRS and YFSETQ. The ends were cut back, 5 bases at V and 8 bases at J, with 16 bases in the middle. The CDR3 spans 13 residues. CDR3 residues: CASRTQGSIGYTF. Here the CDR3 DNA reads TGCGCCAGCAGGACCCAGGGATCGATCGGCTACACCTTC.

V usage is TRBV7-2 and J usage is TRBJ2-7; D is unclear. The ends were cut back, 3 bases at V and 0 bases at J, with 18 bases in the middle. The germline V gene has CDR1 SGHTA and CDR2 FQGNSA. This CDR3 has 17 residues. The CDR3 sequence: CASSLTPRPEPSYEQYF. CDR3 in DNA: TGTGCCAGCAGCTTGACCCCCCGCCCCGAACCCTCCTACGAGCAGTACTTC.

J is TRBJ2-1 and V is TRBV4-2; tentative D call: TRBD2 (5 bases). The CDR3 consists of 15 residues. Trimming stripped 1 base from V and 5 bases from J, with 12 bases between. Germline assignment: CDR1 LGHNA and CDR2 YNFKEQ. CDR3 sequence reads: CASSQVVASDNEQFF. The CDR3 bases are TGTGCCAGCAGCCAAGTTGTAGCGTCCGACAATGAGCAGTTCTTC.

V is TRBV5-4 and J is TRBJ2-2, with a tentative D call TRBD2 (6 bases). The germline CDR1 and CDR2 sequences are SGHNT and YYREEE (reference sequence). This CDR3 has 16 residues. V was cut by 4 bases and J by 1 base, with 14 bases left in between. CDR3 region: CASSPISGMNTGELFF. The CDR3 DNA sequence: TGTGCCAGCAGCCCTATTAGCGGAATGAACACCGGGGAGCTGTTTTTT.

V gene TRBV19 combines with J gene TRBJ2-5; D is possibly TRBD1 (5 bases). The DNA end is a closer match to TRBJ2-7, so the J assignment may be wrong. The CDR3 runs to 15 residues. Looked up from germline, CDR1 is LNHDA and CDR2 is SQIVND (reference sequence). The CDR3 is CASSAATVGFYEQYF. The CDR3, as DNA: TGTGCCAGTAGTGCCGCGACAGTGGGGTTCTACGAGCAGTACTTC.

This chain uses TRBV7-8 with TRBJ1-1; a possible D gene is TRBD1 (6 bases). The V gene's germline CDR1 is SGHVS and CDR2 FQNEAQ. Trimming took 3 bases from V and 1 from J, leaving 9 bases between them. CDR3 length: 14 residues. The CDR3 protein is CASSFIQGNTEAFF. In DNA, the CDR3 is TGTGCCAGCAGCTTCATACAGGGGAACACTGAAGCTTTCTTT.

Comment on this clone: Other DNA sequences from this sample encode an identical CDR3 as well. The gene calls are TRBV7-9 and TRBJ1-1, with unresolved D. V shed 2 bases and J shed 0 bases, with 4 bases lying between them. CDR1 SEHNR and CDR2 FQNEAQ come from the germline V gene (reference sequence). CDR3 length: 13 residues. The CDR3 spells CASSLTMNTEAFF. The CDR3 DNA reads TGTGCCAGCAGCTTAACCATGAACACTGAAGCTTTCTTT.

V is TRBV7-9 and J is TRBJ2-1; D not resolved. Germline loops: CDR1 SEHNR, CDR2 FQNEAQ (reference sequence). The CDR3 has 12 residues. V was cut by 3 bases and J by 7 bases, with 7 bases left in between. In DNA form, the CDR3 reads TGTGCCAGCAGCTTGACGGAAAATGAGCAGTTCTTC. The encoded protein is CASSLTENEQFF.

This clone has a single count. The same CDR3 can be traced to other DNA sequences in this sample. The chain joins TRBV15 to TRBJ2-7; D may match TRBD1 or TRBD2 (6 bases each). V was pared by 3 bases and J by 2 bases, with 11 bases between. Germline CDR1 reads LNHNV; CDR2 reads YYDKDF (reference sequence). This CDR3 has 14 residues. CDR3 amino acids: CATSRGGTPYEQYF. CDR3 coding DNA: TGTGCCACCAGCAGGGGCGGGACACCCTACGAGCAGTACTTC.

This clone appeared a single time. The rearrangement joins TRBV6-5 to TRBJ1-1; the match to TRBD1 covers 7 bases. This CDR3 spans 15 amino acids. Germline loops: CDR1 MNHEY, CDR2 SVGAGI. With 4 bases clipped from V and 5 bases from J, the junction kept 10 bases outside the gene matches. In DNA form, the CDR3 reads TGTGCCAGCAGTTTCCTGTACAGGGGTGATACTGAAGCTTTCTTT. Protein product: CASSFLYRGDTEAFF.

J is TRBJ1-1 and V is TRBV7-3, with D unresolved. The V gene lost 5 bases and the J gene lost 9 bases, with 13 bases spanning the gap. This CDR3 has 12 residues. Germline CDR1 is SGHTA and CDR2 is FQGTGA. The chain's CDR3 is CASSGSGGQAFF. CDR3 in DNA: TGTGCCAGCAGCGGCTCGGGCGGACAAGCTTTCTTT.

This chain links TRBV7-9 with TRBJ1-2, with a possible D match to TRBD1 (5 bases). The CDR3 extends over 13 amino acids. Trimming stripped 6 bases from V and 7 bases from J, with 15 bases between. CDR1 is SEHNR, CDR2 FQNEAQ, per germline (reference sequence). In nucleotides, the CDR3 is TGTGCCAGCAGTCCCGACAGCTTCGCTGGCTACACCTTC. As protein: CASSPDSFAGYTF.